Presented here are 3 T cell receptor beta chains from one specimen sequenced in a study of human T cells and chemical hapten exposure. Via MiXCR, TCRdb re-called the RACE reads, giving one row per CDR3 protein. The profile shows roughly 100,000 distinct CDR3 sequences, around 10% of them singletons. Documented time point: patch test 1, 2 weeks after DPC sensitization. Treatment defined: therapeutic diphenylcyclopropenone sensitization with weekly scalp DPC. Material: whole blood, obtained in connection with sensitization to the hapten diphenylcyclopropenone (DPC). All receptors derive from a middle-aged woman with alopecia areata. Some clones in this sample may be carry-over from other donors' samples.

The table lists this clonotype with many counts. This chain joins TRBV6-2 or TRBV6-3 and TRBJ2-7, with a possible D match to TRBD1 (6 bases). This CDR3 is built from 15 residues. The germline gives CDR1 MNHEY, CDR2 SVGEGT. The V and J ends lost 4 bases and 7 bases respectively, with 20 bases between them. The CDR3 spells CASSFDRPSVGEQYF. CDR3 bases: TGTGCCAGCAGTTTCGACAGGCCCAGCGTCGGAGAGCAGTACTTC.

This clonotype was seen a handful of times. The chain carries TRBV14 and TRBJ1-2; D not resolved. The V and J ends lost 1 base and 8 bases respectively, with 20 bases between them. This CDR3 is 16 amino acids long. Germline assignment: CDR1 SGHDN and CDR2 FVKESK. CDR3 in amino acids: CASSQVSGALRAGYTF. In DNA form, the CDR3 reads TGTGCCAGCAGCCAAGTATCAGGCGCCCTCCGGGCCGGCTACACCTTC.

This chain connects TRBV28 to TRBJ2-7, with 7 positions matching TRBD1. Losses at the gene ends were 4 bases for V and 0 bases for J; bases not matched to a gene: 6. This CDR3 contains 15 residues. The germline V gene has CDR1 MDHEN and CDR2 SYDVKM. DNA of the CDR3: TGTGCCAGCAGTTCCGCCGGGACAGACTCCTACGAGCAGTACTTC. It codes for CASSSAGTDSYEQYF.